Listed below are T cell receptor beta chains from one sample, sequenced in a study of early T cells in non-severe SARS-CoV-2 infection. TCRdb re-analysed the 5' RACE reads in MiXCR, keeping a single row per CDR3 protein. The repertoire consists of about 45,000 distinct CDR3 sequences, with less than 15% occurring once and the leading ten covering approximately 15%. Sequenced sample: whole blood. Receptor source: an adult who was a healthcare worker with PCR-confirmed SARS-CoV-2 infection or an uninfected control (not recorded which). The CDR3 runs from the conserved cysteine through the conserved F or W. A D gene is named only where the DNA matches it firmly. Some rows mark clone size as missing; the rest say once, few, many or name a class of expanded clone.

j_call	v_call	cdr3_length	d_call	clone_size	cdr3_nt	cdr3_aa
TRBJ2-1	TRBV6-5	14	-	-	TGTGCCAGCAGTTACTCGGGGTTGCAAAATGAGCAGTTCTTC	CASSYSGLQNEQFF
TRBJ2-5	TRBV2	14	-	many	TGTGCCAGCAATGGGGGGACGGGTCCGGAGACCCAGTACTTC	CASNGGTGPETQYF
TRBJ2-3	TRBV7-2	16	-	few	TGTGCCAGCAGCTTAGGGGCCAGGGGGGCAACAGATACGCAGTATTTT	CASSLGARGATDTQYF
TRBJ2-3	TRBV15	14	-	-	TGTGCCACCAGCAGAGATTACACCGGAGATACGCAGTATTTT	CATSRDYTGDTQYF
TRBJ1-2	TRBV28	14	-	many	TGTGCCACAGCGATCGGGTCTACTAACTATGGCTACACCTTC	CATAIGSTNYGYTF
TRBJ2-1	TRBV14	16	-	many	TGTGCCAGCAGCCCGTATCGGGGGCGGGCATACAATGAGCAGTTCTTC	CASSPYRGRAYNEQFF
TRBJ2-7	TRBV7-9	12	TRBD1	many	TGTGCCAGCAGTTCCACAGGGGACGAGCAGTACTTC	CASSSTGDEQYF
TRBJ1-6	TRBV4-3	15	-	-	TGCGCCAGCAGCCAAACAGTTTCCTCAAATTCACCCCTCCACTTT	CASSQTVSSNSPLHF
TRBJ2-7	TRBV2	10	-	few	TGTGCCAGCAGTTACTACGAGCAGTACTTC	CASSYYEQYF
TRBJ2-5	TRBV7-9	12	-	many	TGTGCCAGCACTCCCTTCCAAGAGACCCAGTACTTC	CASTPFQETQYF
TRBJ1-1	TRBV5-4	13	-	many	TGTGCCAGCAGCCTTACCGCGAACACTGAAGCTTTCTTT	CASSLTANTEAFF
TRBJ1-1	TRBV13	17	TRBD1	-	TGTGCCAGCAGCTTAACCGAGACAGGGTACGTATCTACTGAAGCTTTCTTT	CASSLTETGYVSTEAFF
TRBJ2-7	TRBV12-3/TRBV12-4	14	TRBD1	many	TGTGCCAGCAGTTATTCCAGGGGGCTCTACGAGCAGTACTTC	CASSYSRGLYEQYF
TRBJ1-5	TRBV20-1	14	-	-	TGCAGTGCTAGAGTAGGAGCCATCAATCAGCCCCAGCATTTT	CSARVGAINQPQHF
TRBJ2-1	TRBV5-1	13	-	-	TGCGCCAGCAGCTTGGGGCCAGCCTTTGCTCGGTTCTTC	CASSLGPAFARFF
TRBJ2-7	TRBV10-2	13	-	few	TGCGCCAGCATCGGTGGGGCTTCCTATGAGCAGTACTTC	CASIGGASYEQYF
TRBJ2-4	TRBV28	13	-	few	TGTGCCAGCAGCTCCTCGGCTCTAGACATTCAGTACTTC	CASSSSALDIQYF
TRBJ1-1	TRBV5-1	14	-	-	TGCGCCAGCAGTTCAGGGGCCGGGGGCACTGAAGCTTTCTTT	CASSSGAGGTEAFF
TRBJ1-6	TRBV5-1	17	-	many	TGCGCCAGCAGCCCCCATGAGGGGATTGGTATATATTCGACCCTCCACTTT	CASSPHEGIGIYSTLHF
TRBJ2-1	TRBV6-2/TRBV6-3	16	TRBD2	-	TGTGCCAGCAACCCCTGGGGGGGGAGCTCCTACAATGAGCAGTTCTTC	CASNPWGGSSYNEQFF
TRBJ2-7	TRBV4-1	17	-	-	TGCGCCAGCAGCCAAGCCCCGCCGGGTTCCAGCTCCTACGAGCAGTACTTC	CASSQAPPGSSSYEQYF
TRBJ2-3	TRBV27	13	-	many	TGTGCCAGCAGTTTTACCTCCTACTTTACGCAGTATTTT	CASSFTSYFTQYF
TRBJ1-5	TRBV6-2/TRBV6-3	13	-	many	TGTGCCAGTGGAGTGTATAGCAATCAGCCCCAGCATTTT	CASGVYSNQPQHF
TRBJ1-2	TRBV28	14	-	-	TGTGCCAGCAGTTCACCCCCATCCTCAGAAGGTTACACCTTC	CASSSPPSSEGYTF
TRBJ1-5	TRBV2	14	TRBD1	many	TGTGCCAGCAACCTGGACAGGGCGGATCAGCCCCAGCATTTT	CASNLDRADQPQHF
TRBJ2-2	TRBV29-1	13	-	-	TGCAGCGGGGGCCGACGGAACACCGGGGAGCTGTTTTTT	CSGGRRNTGELFF
TRBJ1-6	TRBV3-1	13	-	-	TGTGCCAGCAGCCAAGGGCCGGGATCACCCCTCCACTTT	CASSQGPGSPLHF
TRBJ1-2	TRBV11-2	14	TRBD1	many	TGTGCCAGCACCCCAGGGGGGACTAACTATGGCTACACCTTC	CASTPGGTNYGYTF
TRBJ2-7	TRBV6-2/TRBV6-3	17	-	many	TGTGCCAGCAGTTCGCCGTTTGGGCGGGTTCTCGCCTACGAGCAGTACTTC	CASSSPFGRVLAYEQYF
TRBJ2-1	TRBV29-1	16	-	many	TGCAGCGTTGGGGTGTCCTTAGCGATCTCCTACAATGAGCAGTTCTTC	CSVGVSLAISYNEQFF
TRBJ2-5	TRBV29-1	13	TRBD2	few	TGCAGCGTTGCCTCGCGGGAGTTGGAGACCCAGTACTTC	CSVASRELETQYF
TRBJ2-1	TRBV12-3/TRBV12-4	15	-	-	TGTGCCAGCAGTTCACCCCCCGGGACCTACAATGAGCAGTTCTTC	CASSSPPGTYNEQFF
TRBJ2-7	TRBV3-1	14	TRBD1	-	TGTGCCAGCAGCCAAAGGGGGCGCGACTACGAGCAGTACTTC	CASSQRGRDYEQYF
TRBJ2-3	TRBV20-1	15	TRBD2	many	TGCAGTGCTACCGGGACTAGCGGAAAAAGAGATACGCAGTATTTT	CSATGTSGKRDTQYF
TRBJ2-7	TRBV11-2	15	-	many	TGTGCCAGCAGCTTAGAGCTTCAGGGGCCCAACGAGCAGTACTTC	CASSLELQGPNEQYF